Listed below are T cell receptor beta chains from one sample, sequenced in a study of blood T cells in healthy people across ages. Using its own MiXCR run on the 5' RACE reads, TCRdb lists one record per CDR3 protein. The data show a few hundred thousand distinct CDR3 sequences, 25% to 30% seen once. The specimen was blood. The receptors were sampled from a woman between 65 and 79 years old in good health. Each CDR3 is given with its conserved first and last residue. The order of the fields is V gene, clone size, J gene, D gene, CDR3 protein, CDR3 DNA. D genes are given only for firm matches. Clone sizes are given selectively: once, few, many, or a class where the clone is expanded.

TRBV9	-	TRBJ1-2	-	CASSPQRPGLHGYTF	TGTGCCAGCAGCCCCCAGAGGCCAGGGCTGCATGGCTACACCTTC
TRBV20-1	-	TRBJ1-1	-	CSARMGHPTEAFF	TGCAGTGCTAGAATGGGACATCCGACTGAAGCTTTCTTT
TRBV20-1	-	TRBJ2-7	-	CSAVKEGSGGQYF	TGCAGTGCAGTAAAGGAGGGATCTGGTGGGCAGTACTTC
TRBV29-1	-	TRBJ2-7	-	CSVVLSCEQYF	TGCAGCGTTGTTCTATCCTGCGAGCAGTACTTC
TRBV9	-	TRBJ1-2	TRBD1	CASSVSTGTYYGHTF	TGTGCCAGCAGCGTCTCGACAGGGACATACTATGGCCACACCTTC
TRBV7-6	-	TRBJ2-7	TRBD2	CASSAGLANYEQYF	TGTGCCAGCAGCGCCGGACTAGCGAATTACGAGCAGTACTTC
TRBV12-5	-	TRBJ1-2	-	CASGLGHNYGYTF	TGTGCTAGTGGTTTGGGGCACAACTATGGCTACACCTTC
TRBV30	-	TRBJ1-4	-	CAWSYRGEKLFF	TGTGCCTGGTCCTACCGGGGAGAAAAACTGTTTTTT
TRBV29-1	few	TRBJ2-1	-	CSVSANEQFF	TGCAGCGTTTCCGCCAATGAGCAGTTCTTC
TRBV6-2/TRBV6-3	-	TRBJ1-5	TRBD1	CASRSGTGDNQPQHF	TGTGCCAGCAGATCCGGGACAGGTGATAATCAGCCCCAGCATTTT
TRBV29-1	-	TRBJ2-5	-	CSVDKQETQYF	TGCAGCGTTGACAAGCAAGAGACCCAGTACTTC
TRBV11-2	few	TRBJ2-5	TRBD2	CADAAGLQETQYF	TGTGCCGACGCAGCGGGGCTTCAAGAGACCCAGTACTTC
TRBV13	many	TRBJ2-7	TRBD2	CASSPRGGALENEQYF	TGTGCCAGCAGCCCACGGGGGGGCGCCTTAGAGAACGAGCAGTACTTC
TRBV6-5	-	TRBJ2-3	TRBD2	CASSLTSKDTQYF	TGTGCCAGCAGCTTGACTAGCAAGGATACGCAGTATTTT
TRBV15	-	TRBJ2-5	-	CATSRDLGQETQYF	TGTGCCACCAGCAGAGATCTGGGCCAAGAGACCCAGTACTTC
TRBV7-2	-	TRBJ1-4	-	CASSLGSGMNEKLFF	TGTGCCAGCAGCTTAGGCTCAGGGATGAATGAAAAACTGTTTTTT
TRBV4-3	-	TRBJ2-1	-	CASSQDRGTPSSYNEQFF	TGCGCCAGCAGCCAAGATAGAGGGACCCCTAGCTCCTACAATGAGCAGTTCTTC
TRBV7-9	-	TRBJ2-7	-	CASSLALGHEQYF	TGTGCCAGCAGCTTAGCGCTGGGGCACGAGCAGTACTTC
TRBV7-9	-	TRBJ2-5	TRBD1	CASNPGTGGEGETQYF	TGTGCCAGCAACCCCGGGACAGGGGGCGAAGGAGAGACCCAGTACTTC
TRBV9	few	TRBJ1-1	-	CASRRGDMGEAFF	TGTGCCAGCCGACGAGGGGACATGGGTGAAGCTTTCTTT
TRBV7-3	-	TRBJ2-1	TRBD1	CASSLMGQGTNEQFF	TGTGCCAGCAGCTTAATGGGACAGGGCACCAATGAGCAGTTCTTC
TRBV2	-	TRBJ1-2	-	CASSLEKGDTF	TGTGCCAGCAGCCTTGAGAAGGGAGACACCTTC